One and the same sample provided the 25 T cell receptor beta chains below, sequenced in a study of OX40 agonist ivuxolimab in advanced cancers. Clones were read by immunoSEQ multiplex PCR, and TCRdb kept only the in-frame ones, dropping some. Of 75,000 to 95,000 clones in the sample, about 92% were seen once. The input for sequencing was CD4+ or CD8+ T cells sorted from blood, taken in a trial of the OX40 agonist ivuxolimab. The receptors stem from an adult with an advanced solid tumor such as melanoma, head and neck, liver or kidney cancer.

The chain is built from TRBV6-4 and TRBJ2-3; 8 nucleotides line up with TRBD2. The CDR3 contains 15 residues. Germline V gene data show CDR1 as MRHNA and CDR2 as SNTAGT. The J segment lost 2 bases and the V segment lost 4 bases, leaving 5 bases of the junction unmatched. CDR3 in DNA: TGTGCCAGCAGTGCCGAACTAGCGGACACAGATACGCAGTATTTT. Translation: CASSAELADTDTQYF.

This chain connects TRBV29-1 to TRBJ2-1; 7 bases are a match to TRBD2. The CDR3 runs to 16 residues. CDR1 SQVTM and CDR2 ANQGSEA come from the germline V gene. V lost 3 bases to trimming and J lost 7 bases; unmatched junction nucleotides: 15. CDR3: CSVDLRASGIRNEQFF. For the CDR3, the DNA is TGCAGCGTTGATCTGCGTGCGAGCGGGATAAGAAATGAGCAGTTCTTC.

This chain joins TRBV30 and TRBJ1-1; D is perhaps TRBD1 (6 bases). The CDR3 length is 15 residues. V lost 3 bases and J lost 1, with 15 bases in between. Germline lookup yields CDR1 GTSNPN and CDR2 SVGIG (reference sequence). CDR3 DNA sequence: TGTGCCTGGAGCCGAGCCGGGGGGCGGAACACTGAAGCTTTCTTT. As protein: CAWSRAGGRNTEAFF.

The chain employs TRBV4-1 and TRBJ2-1; 15 nucleotides align to TRBD2. J gave up 8 bases and V 5 bases, and 13 bases lay outside the gene matches. Germline assignment: CDR1 MGHRA and CDR2 YSYEKL. The CDR3 sequence is 18 residues long. CDR3 DNA sequence: TGCGCCAGCAGCATTGGACTAGCGGGAGGGCCTGGTAGATATGAGCAGTTCTTC. Translated, it gives CASSIGLAGGPGRYEQFF.

V gene TRBV7-9 combines with J gene TRBJ2-2; TRBD1 might be the D (5 bases). Trimming left V 4 bases short and J 5 bases short, with 17 bases between. Germline-derived CDR1 and CDR2 are SEHNR and FQNEAQ (reference sequence). This CDR3 spans 16 amino acids. The CDR3 reads CASSSRQSKPTGELFF. The CDR3 nucleotides read TGTGCCAGCAGCTCCAGACAGAGTAAACCTACCGGGGAGCTGTTTTTT.

A few counts support this clone. The chain couples TRBV6-6 to TRBJ2-3; 7 bases align to TRBD2. The V gene's germline CDR1 is MNHNY and CDR2 SVGAGI (reference sequence). The V gene end was trimmed by 1 base and the J gene end by 7 bases; junction bases not matched to a gene: 5. CDR3 length equals 14 residues. The CDR3 here is CASSYFAGDHTQYF. CDR3 DNA: TGTGCCAGCAGTTACTTTGCGGGAGATCATACGCAGTATTTT.

The V call is TRBV30, the J call TRBJ1-2; D unclear. Germline CDR1 GTSNPN, CDR2 SVGIG (reference sequence). Trimming cost V 1 base and J 8 bases, with 11 bases left between them. The CDR3 spans 12 residues. CDR3 nucleotide sequence: TGTGCCTGGAGTGGAGGCATCTGGGGCTACACCTTC. Translated, it gives CAWSGGIWGYTF.

The V call is TRBV29-1, the J call TRBJ2-2; D is unresolved. Germline CDR1 and CDR2: SQVTM and ANQGSEA. Trimming shortened V by 5 bases and J by 3 bases, and 7 bases separated the two germline ends. CDR3 size: 12 residues. DNA of the CDR3: TGCAGCGTTAAAAGGGACACCGGGGAGCTGTTTTTT. Its protein product is CSVKRDTGELFF.

The chain is built from TRBV9 and TRBJ1-2, with no clear D. Trimming pared 0 bases from V and 4 bases from J, leaving 16 bases between. CDR3 length: 16 amino acids. The germline CDR1 and CDR2 sequences are SGDLS and YYNGEE. CDR3 DNA: TGTGCCAGCAGCGTAGGGTCGAGCCCTTATTCCTATGGCTACACCTTC. Amino acids: CASSVGSSPYSYGYTF.

V gene TRBV15 combines with J gene TRBJ2-1; D ambiguous. Germline-derived CDR1 and CDR2 are LNHNV and YYDKDF (reference sequence). CDR3 length equals 14 residues. V was trimmed by 0 bases and J by 6 bases, leaving 9 bases between them. CDR3 region: CATSRESSSNEQFF. The CDR3 nucleotides read TGTGCCACCAGCAGAGAATCCTCAAGCAATGAGCAGTTCTTC. Together with reference TRBV15 and TRBJ2-1, the CDR3 gives the full variable domain: DAMVIQNPRYQVTQFGKPVTLSCSQTLNHNVMYWYQQKSSQAPKLLFHYYDKDFNNEADTPDNFQSRRPNTSFCFLDIRSPGLGDTAMYLCATSRESSSNEQFFGPGTRLTVL.

The chain carries TRBV7-8 and TRBJ2-2; 10 bases map to TRBD2. With 7 bases clipped from V and 9 bases from J, the junction kept 17 bases outside the gene matches. Germline-derived CDR1 and CDR2 are SGHVS and FQNEAQ. This CDR3 is 17 amino acids long. In DNA form, the CDR3 reads TGTGCCAGCAAACCCAGCGCAGCGGGAGGGCCTTCCCGGGAGCTGTTTTTT. This translates into CASKPSAAGGPSRELFF.

V gene TRBV11-3 combines with J gene TRBJ2-7; 15 nucleotides line up with TRBD2. Germline loops: CDR1 SGHNT, CDR2 YENEEA. The CDR3 is 17 amino acids. V was pared by 5 bases and J by 0 bases, with 5 bases of the junction left unmatched. CDR3 sequence reads: CASSPGLAGGLSYEQYF. CDR3 nucleotides: TGTGCCAGCAGCCCTGGACTAGCGGGAGGGCTCTCCTACGAGCAGTACTTC.

This chain links TRBV5-1 with TRBJ2-1; either TRBD1 or TRBD2 may fit D (6 bases each). Germline V CDR1 and CDR2: SGHRS, YFSETQ. The CDR3 runs 17 residues. With 4 bases removed from V and 0 bases from J, the gap between germline ends came to 17 bases. The CDR3, as DNA: TGCGCCAGCAGCCGAATGGGGGGCGTAACCTCCTACAATGAGCAGTTCTTC. Its translation is CASSRMGGVTSYNEQFF.

The genes are TRBV27 and TRBJ2-3, with TRBD2 as a possible D gene (7 bases). V was pared by 5 bases and J by 1 base, with 19 bases between. The CDR3 is made up of 17 amino acids. Germline lookup yields CDR1 MNHEY and CDR2 SMNVEV (reference sequence). The CDR3 nucleotides are TGTGCCAGCAGTCAATTCACAGGGAGGGCGGGCACAGATACGCAGTATTTT. It specifies CASSQFTGRAGTDTQYF.

The chain combines TRBV7-3 with TRBJ2-1; 9 bases line up with TRBD2. The CDR3 is 14 amino acids. Germline V gives CDR1 SGHTA, CDR2 FQGTGA. Losses at the gene ends were 5 bases for V and 5 bases for J; bases not matched to a gene: 4. CDR3 sequence: CASSRTSADNEQFF. The CDR3 coding sequence is TGTGCCAGCAGCCGGACTAGCGCCGACAATGAGCAGTTCTTC.

The rearrangement uses TRBV19 and TRBJ1-6, with a possible D match to TRBD1 (6 bases). Germline V gene lookup returns CDR1 LNHDA and CDR2 SQIVND (reference sequence). The V end was cut by 0 bases, the J end by 8 bases, with 14 bases between. The CDR3 runs 16 residues. The CDR3, as DNA: TGTGCCAGTAGTATAGATGGAGGACAGTTTGATTCACCCCTCCACTTT. Translated, it gives CASSIDGGQFDSPLHF.

CDR3 coding DNA: TGTGCCAGCAGCATCGAACTAGCCGGGGGGGAGCAGTTCTTC. Translation: CASSIELAGGEQFF. The V call is TRBV13, the J call TRBJ2-1; 7 bases map to TRBD2. This CDR3 comprises 14 residues. Germline V gene sequence: CDR1 PRHDT, CDR2 FYEKMQ (reference sequence). J was trimmed by 10 bases and V by 5 bases; bases with no gene match: 11.

This chain links TRBV2 with TRBJ1-1; D unclear. Trimming pared 6 bases from V and 4 bases from J, leaving 12 bases between. This CDR3 comprises 13 residues. From germline, CDR1 is SNHLY and CDR2 FYNNEI. CDR3 protein: CASSPRWGTEAFF. CDR3 nucleotides: TGTGCCAGCAGCCCCCGATGGGGCACTGAAGCTTTCTTT.

V is TRBV10-3 and J is TRBJ2-2; TRBD2 matches 12 bases. Per germline, CDR1 ENHRY and CDR2 SYGVKD. Germline trimming cut 7 bases from V and 4 bases from J; bases unmatched to any gene: 10. This CDR3 region has 17 residues. CDR3 in amino acids: CAITQLAGGSGTGELFF. DNA of the CDR3: TGTGCCATCACCCAACTAGCGGGAGGTTCGGGCACCGGGGAGCTGTTTTTT.

This clone was picked up one time. The chain recombines TRBV19 with TRBJ2-3, with TRBD1 identical over 12 bases. Trimming at V came to 5 bases and at J to 6 bases, leaving 6 bases not matched to a gene. The germline CDR1 and CDR2 sequences are LNHDA and SQIVND (reference sequence). The CDR3 is 15 amino acids. CDR3 amino acids: CASSVGTGGSDTQYF. The CDR3 DNA reads as TGTGCCAGTAGTGTCGGGACAGGGGGCTCGGATACGCAGTATTTT.

The rearrangement uses TRBV5-4 and TRBJ2-1; 10 bases match TRBD2. Losses at the gene ends were 4 bases for V and 9 bases for J; bases not matched to a gene: 16. CDR3 size: 17 residues. In germline, CDR1 is SGHNT, CDR2 YYREEE (reference sequence). CDR3 protein: CASSTATSGPRAGEQFF. The CDR3 coding sequence is TGTGCCAGCAGCACGGCGACTAGCGGGCCACGAGCGGGTGAGCAGTTCTTC.

The chain joins TRBV4-1 to TRBJ2-1; 9 bases agree with TRBD2. Germline assignment: CDR1 MGHRA and CDR2 YSYEKL. V gave up 0 bases and J gave up 8 bases; unmatched junction bases: 2. The CDR3 is made up of 14 amino acids. The CDR3 DNA sequence: TGCGCCAGCAGCCAAGATGAGCGGGAGGATGAGCAGTTCTTC. This sequence encodes CASSQDEREDEQFF.

This rearrangement joins TRBV11-2 to TRBJ1-2; D not certain. This CDR3 comprises 14 residues. V dropped 0 bases and J dropped 4 bases, with 9 bases sitting between them. Germline-derived CDR1 and CDR2 are SGHAT and FQNNGV. In nucleotides, the CDR3 is TGTGCCAGCAGCTTAGATTACCGGGTCTATGGCTACACCTTC. This translates into CASSLDYRVYGYTF.

The chain employs TRBV19 and TRBJ1-1; the D is unclear. The V end was cut by 2 bases, the J end by 1 base, with 8 bases between. The CDR3 extends over 14 amino acids. In germline, CDR1 is LNHDA, CDR2 SQIVND (reference sequence). The CDR3 DNA reads as TGTGCCAGTAGTATACCGGGCAAGAACACTGAAGCTTTCTTT. It translates to CASSIPGKNTEAFF.

This clone appeared a single time. CDR3 DNA sequence: TGTGCCACCACCTCATTGGCAGGGGCAGACGAGCAGTACTTC. Translation gives CATTSLAGADEQYF. This chain connects TRBV28 to TRBJ2-7; perhaps TRBD1 as D (6 bases). V lost 10 bases and J 5 bases, leaving 21 bases between the germline ends. The CDR3 is 14 amino acids. Germline V gene sequence: CDR1 MDHEN, CDR2 SYDVKM.